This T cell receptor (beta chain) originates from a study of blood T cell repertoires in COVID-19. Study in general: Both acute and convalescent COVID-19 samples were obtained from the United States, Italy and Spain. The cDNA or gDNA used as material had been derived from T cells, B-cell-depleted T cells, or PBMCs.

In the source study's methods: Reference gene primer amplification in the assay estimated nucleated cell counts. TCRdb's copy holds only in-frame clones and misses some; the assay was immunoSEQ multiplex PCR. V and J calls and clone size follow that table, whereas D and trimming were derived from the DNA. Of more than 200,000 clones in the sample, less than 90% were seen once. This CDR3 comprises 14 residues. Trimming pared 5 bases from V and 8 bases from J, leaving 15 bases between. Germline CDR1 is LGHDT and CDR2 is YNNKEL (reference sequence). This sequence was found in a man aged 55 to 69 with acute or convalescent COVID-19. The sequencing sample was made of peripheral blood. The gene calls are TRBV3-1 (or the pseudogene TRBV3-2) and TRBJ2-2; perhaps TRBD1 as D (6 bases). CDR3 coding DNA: TGTGCCAGCAGCTTCGGACAGAGAAGGGGGGAGCTGTTTTTT. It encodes CASSFGQRRGELFF.